The rows below give T cell receptor beta chains drawn from one sample of a study of CD8 T cells in ankylosing spondylitis. TCRdb used MiXCR to reprocess the 5' RACE reads, holding one entry per CDR3 protein. The sample shows about 360,000 distinct CDR3 sequences, 20% of them seen only once. Sequencing input: blood, either unsorted or a sorted T cell fraction (not recorded which). Source of these receptors: a male donor with ankylosing spondylitis or in good health (not recorded which). Each CDR3 is given with its conserved first and last residue. The D gene is left open where the match is weak. Clone size is given for some rows only: seen once, a few or many times, or a class if the clone is expanded.

J: TRBJ1-2
D: .
size: .
V: TRBV12-3/TRBV12-4
DNA: TGTGCCAGCAGTTTAGGGGTGGTGGTGGTTAACTATGGCTACACCTTC
CDR3: CASSLGVVVVNYGYTF

J: TRBJ2-1
D: .
size: few
V: TRBV28
DNA: TGTGCCAGCAGTCCGACCCATGACCAGGGGCTATACAATGAGCAGTTCTTC
CDR3: CASSPTHDQGLYNEQFF

J: TRBJ2-5
D: .
size: .
V: TRBV13
DNA: TGTGCCAGCAGCTTAGAATCAGCGCAAGAGACCCAGTACTTC
CDR3: CASSLESAQETQYF

J: TRBJ2-1
D: .
size: .
V: TRBV7-9
DNA: TGTGCCAGCAGCTCGCTGGGGGGGCAGGGCAATGAGCAGTTCTTC
CDR3: CASSSLGGQGNEQFF

J: TRBJ2-1
D: .
size: .
V: TRBV5-5
DNA: TGTGCCAGCAGCACGCCCCCAGGCCTCTCCTACAATGAGCAGTTCTTC
CDR3: CASSTPPGLSYNEQFF

J: TRBJ2-7
D: .
size: few
V: TRBV12-5
DNA: TGTGCTAGTGGTTTCTCCCCAGGGAGCGAGCAGTACTTC
CDR3: CASGFSPGSEQYF

J: TRBJ1-4
D: TRBD1
size: .
V: TRBV13
DNA: TGTGCCAGCAGCTTAGGACCGGGGACAGCCCCCCTGGGGGAAAAACTGTTTTTT
CDR3: CASSLGPGTAPLGEKLFF

J: TRBJ2-3
D: .
size: few
V: TRBV20-1
DNA: TGCAGTGCTAGTGTTTCGTTGGGGGCTACAGATACGCAGTATTTT
CDR3: CSASVSLGATDTQYF

J: TRBJ2-2
D: .
size: .
V: TRBV7-9
DNA: TGTGCCAGCGGTCGGACTAACGCCGGGGAGCTGTTTTTT
CDR3: CASGRTNAGELFF

J: TRBJ2-7
D: TRBD1
size: few
V: TRBV12-3/TRBV12-4
DNA: TGTGCCAGCAGCCATACGACAGGGTACGAGCAGTACTTC
CDR3: CASSHTTGYEQYF

J: TRBJ2-1
D: TRBD2
size: many
V: TRBV11-1
DNA: TGTGCCAGCAGATCAGGACTAGCGGGGGCGTCCTACTACAATGAGCAGTTCTTC
CDR3: CASRSGLAGASYYNEQFF

J: TRBJ2-1
D: TRBD1
size: .
V: TRBV9
DNA: TGTGCCAGCAGCGTAGCGCTCGATGGGACAGGGCGGTATGATCAGTTCTTC
CDR3: CASSVALDGTGRYDQFF

J: TRBJ2-1
D: .
size: .
V: TRBV5-1
DNA: TGCGCCAGCAGCCCGCCGAAGGGGGGCAGTTACAATGAGCAGTTCTTC
CDR3: CASSPPKGGSYNEQFF

J: TRBJ2-7
D: .
size: .
V: TRBV27
DNA: TGTGCCAGCAGGCCCGGGAGACAGGGATACTACGAGCAGTACTTC
CDR3: CASRPGRQGYYEQYF

J: TRBJ2-1
D: TRBD2
size: .
V: TRBV30
DNA: TGTGCCTGGATGCTCGGGGGGGCCGAGAATGAGCAGTTCTTC
CDR3: CAWMLGGAENEQFF

J: TRBJ2-7
D: TRBD2
size: few
V: TRBV20-1
DNA: TGCAGTGCTGGACTTATTAGCGGGGGAGACTACGAGCAGTACTTC
CDR3: CSAGLISGGDYEQYF

J: TRBJ2-7
D: .
size: .
V: TRBV6-5
DNA: TGTGCCAGCAGTAATCTCGGCAGGGGATACGAGCAGTACTTC
CDR3: CASSNLGRGYEQYF

J: TRBJ2-5
D: TRBD2
size: once
V: TRBV2
DNA: TGTGCCAGCAGTGGTCTAGCGGGGGTTGCGGAGACCCAGTACTTC
CDR3: CASSGLAGVAETQYF

J: TRBJ2-5
D: .
size: .
V: TRBV6-5
DNA: TGTGCCAGCAGTTACTCGATCCGGCAAGAGACCCAGTACTTC
CDR3: CASSYSIRQETQYF

J: TRBJ2-2
D: TRBD1
size: .
V: TRBV7-9
DNA: TGTGCCAGCAGCTTGCCGGGACAGGGACCCAACACCGGGGAGCTGTTTTTT
CDR3: CASSLPGQGPNTGELFF

J: TRBJ2-1
D: .
size: many
V: TRBV10-3
DNA: TGTGCCATCAGAGAAAACAATGAGCAGTTCTTC
CDR3: CAIRENNEQFF

J: TRBJ2-2
D: TRBD2
size: .
V: TRBV10-3
DNA: TGTGCCATCAGTGATCCCGACTTCAGCGGGGGGCAGAACACCGGGGAGCTGTTTTTT
CDR3: CAISDPDFSGGQNTGELFF

J: TRBJ2-7
D: TRBD1
size: .
V: TRBV2
DNA: TGTGCCAGCAGGGGGACAGGGATAGGTTACGAGCAGTACTTC
CDR3: CASRGTGIGYEQYF

J: TRBJ2-7
D: .
size: few
V: TRBV27
DNA: TGTGCCAGCAGTTTACACCTCTCCTACGAGCAGTACTTC
CDR3: CASSLHLSYEQYF

J: TRBJ1-2
D: .
size: .
V: TRBV21-1
DNA: TGTGCCAGCAGCACTATTAGACCCGGCTACACCTTC
CDR3: CASSTIRPGYTF

J: TRBJ2-3
D: .
size: few
V: TRBV24-1
DNA: TGTGCCACCAGTGATTTGAGAGGGGGTTCAGATACGCAGTATTTT
CDR3: CATSDLRGGSDTQYF

J: TRBJ2-1
D: TRBD1
size: .
V: TRBV6-5
DNA: TGTGCCAGCAGTTATTTTAGGGGGGACAGGGGTTACAATGAGCAGTTCTTC
CDR3: CASSYFRGDRGYNEQFF

J: TRBJ2-2
D: .
size: .
V: TRBV10-1
DNA: TGCGCCAGCAGTGAGTCGGACACCGGGGAGCTGTTTTTT
CDR3: CASSESDTGELFF

J: TRBJ2-7
D: .
size: many
V: TRBV9
DNA: TGTGCCAGCAGCCAGAACTTAGGCGACGAGCAGTACTTC
CDR3: CASSQNLGDEQYF

J: TRBJ2-2
D: .
size: once
V: TRBV10-3
DNA: TGTGCCATCAGTGAGAGTCGGGGCCAGGGCGGGGAGCTGTTTTTT
CDR3: CAISESRGQGGELFF

J: TRBJ2-7
D: .
size: .
V: TRBV20-1
DNA: TGCAGTGCTAGCGGGGCCAAGCGCTCCTACGAGCAGTACTTC
CDR3: CSASGAKRSYEQYF

J: TRBJ2-7
D: TRBD1
size: .
V: TRBV27
DNA: TGTGCCAGCAGCGACGGACAGGGCTACTCCTACGAGCAGTACTTC
CDR3: CASSDGQGYSYEQYF

J: TRBJ2-3
D: .
size: .
V: TRBV7-3
DNA: TGTGCCAGCAGCTTGAACCTAGGGGCTACGCAGTATTTT
CDR3: CASSLNLGATQYF

J: TRBJ1-6
D: .
size: .
V: TRBV7-9
DNA: TGTGCCAGCAGCTTAGATTATCCGTCCCGCGATTCACCCCTCCACTTT
CDR3: CASSLDYPSRDSPLHF

J: TRBJ2-2
D: .
size: few
V: TRBV9
DNA: TGTGCCAGCAGCGCCGGGACAAGCACCGGGGAGCTGTTTTTT
CDR3: CASSAGTSTGELFF

J: TRBJ2-7
D: .
size: few
V: TRBV6-5
DNA: TGTGCCAGCAGTTACTCCACCGTAGGGAACGAGCAGTACTTC
CDR3: CASSYSTVGNEQYF

J: TRBJ2-7
D: .
size: .
V: TRBV4-2
DNA: TGTGCCAGCAGCCAAGATAACGAGCACGAGCAGTACTTC
CDR3: CASSQDNEHEQYF

J: TRBJ2-3
D: .
size: .
V: TRBV2
DNA: TGTACCAGCAGTTTTAGGAGCGGCCCAATAACTAGCACAGATACGCAGTATTTT
CDR3: CTSSFRSGPITSTDTQYF

J: TRBJ2-5
D: .
size: .
V: TRBV7-9
DNA: TGTGCCATCCTTGACAGGTTCTCCAATTACTTC
CDR3: CAILDRFSNYF

J: TRBJ2-7
D: .
size: few
V: TRBV5-6
DNA: TGTGCCAGCAGCTTGCAGGGGTGGCGAGTCTACGAGCAGTACTTC
CDR3: CASSLQGWRVYEQYF

J: TRBJ2-1
D: .
size: .
V: TRBV11-2
DNA: TGTGCCAGCAGCTTAGATTACGAACAGGGCTCCTACAATGAGCAGTTCTTC
CDR3: CASSLDYEQGSYNEQFF

J: TRBJ2-2
D: TRBD1
size: few
V: TRBV7-9
DNA: TGTGCCAGCAGCCCGACAGGGTCCGGGGAGCTGTTTTTT
CDR3: CASSPTGSGELFF

J: TRBJ2-5
D: .
size: once
V: TRBV6-1
DNA: TGTGCCAGCAGGAAAGGGTCTTGGGACTCCCAAGAGACCCAGTACTTC
CDR3: CASRKGSWDSQETQYF

J: TRBJ2-7
D: .
size: .
V: TRBV12-3/TRBV12-4
DNA: TGTGCCAGCACGGTATTCGGGAGCTACGAGCAGTACTTC
CDR3: CASTVFGSYEQYF

J: TRBJ2-1
D: TRBD2
size: .
V: TRBV4-1
DNA: TGCGCCAGCAGCCAAGATCGGGGGGGGCATGAGCAGTTCTTC
CDR3: CASSQDRGGHEQFF

J: TRBJ1-4
D: TRBD1
size: few
V: TRBV27
DNA: TGTGCCAGCAGTAACAGGGGGCGGAATGAAAAACTGTTTTTT
CDR3: CASSNRGRNEKLFF

J: TRBJ2-1
D: .
size: .
V: TRBV10-1
DNA: TGCGCCGGACGAAGACCGGGACACCCAGACAATGAGCAGTTCTTC
CDR3: CAGRRPGHPDNEQFF

J: TRBJ2-5
D: .
size: few
V: TRBV6-5
DNA: TGTGCCAGCAGTTACGGGACACCAAGGAAGACCCAGTACTTC
CDR3: CASSYGTPRKTQYF

J: TRBJ2-2
D: .
size: .
V: TRBV12-5
DNA: TGTGCTAGTGGCACGGCCCAACGGGCGAACACCGGGGAGCTGTTTTTT
CDR3: CASGTAQRANTGELFF

J: TRBJ2-1
D: .
size: few
V: TRBV29-1
DNA: TGCAGCGTTGAAGAGGGGGCAGGGGCCGCGTCATACTACAATGAGCAGTTCTTC
CDR3: CSVEEGAGAASYYNEQFF

J: TRBJ2-7
D: TRBD2
size: .
V: TRBV20-1
DNA: TGCAGTGCCCCTGGGGGGGTAAGCTACGAGCAGTACTTC
CDR3: CSAPGGVSYEQYF

J: TRBJ1-2
D: .
size: many
V: TRBV10-3
DNA: TGTGCCATCAGTTCAGCCGGGTGGACCAACTATGGCTACACCTTC
CDR3: CAISSAGWTNYGYTF

J: TRBJ2-1
D: .
size: many
V: TRBV2
DNA: TGTGCCAGCAGTGAACGGTCCTCCAGGGAGCAGTTCTTC
CDR3: CASSERSSREQFF

J: TRBJ2-1
D: .
size: .
V: TRBV3-1
DNA: TGTGCCAGCAGCCAAGACGGGGATCTCTACAATGAGCAGTTCTTC
CDR3: CASSQDGDLYNEQFF

J: TRBJ2-7
D: TRBD1
size: few
V: TRBV5-6
DNA: TGTGCCAGCAGGGCCGGGACAGGGATCTACGAGCAGTACTTC
CDR3: CASRAGTGIYEQYF

J: TRBJ1-1
D: .
size: .
V: TRBV6-2/TRBV6-3
DNA: TGTGCCAGCAGTTTCGGGGGAGGGTTGAACACTGAAGCTTTCTTT
CDR3: CASSFGGGLNTEAFF

J: TRBJ1-1
D: .
size: .
V: TRBV29-1
DNA: TGCAGCGCCATGAGTGACCTTGGGGGCACTGAAGCTTTCTTT
CDR3: CSAMSDLGGTEAFF

J: TRBJ2-7
D: TRBD1
size: .
V: TRBV7-9
DNA: TGTGCCAGCAGCCCCAAGTCCGGGACAGGGGTATACGAGCAGTACTTC
CDR3: CASSPKSGTGVYEQYF

J: TRBJ2-7
D: TRBD2
size: few
V: TRBV20-1
DNA: TGCAGTGCTTGGACTAGCAGCTCCTACGAGCAGTACTTC
CDR3: CSAWTSSSYEQYF

J: TRBJ2-1
D: TRBD1
size: few
V: TRBV29-1
DNA: TGCAGCGTACACAGGGGCGAAAGGACCTACAATGAGCAGTTCTTC
CDR3: CSVHRGERTYNEQFF